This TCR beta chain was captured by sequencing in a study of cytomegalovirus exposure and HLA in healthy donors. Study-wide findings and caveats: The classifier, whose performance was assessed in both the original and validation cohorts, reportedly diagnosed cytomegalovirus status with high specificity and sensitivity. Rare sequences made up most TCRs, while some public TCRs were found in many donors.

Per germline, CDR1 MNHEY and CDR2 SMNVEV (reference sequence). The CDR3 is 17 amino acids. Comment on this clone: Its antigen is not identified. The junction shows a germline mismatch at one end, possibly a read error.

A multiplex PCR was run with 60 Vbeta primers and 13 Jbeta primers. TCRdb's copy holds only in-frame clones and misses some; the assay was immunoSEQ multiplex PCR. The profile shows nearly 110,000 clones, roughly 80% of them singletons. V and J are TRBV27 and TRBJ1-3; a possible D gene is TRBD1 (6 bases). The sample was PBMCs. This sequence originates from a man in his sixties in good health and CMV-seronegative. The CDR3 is CVSTRPDRRHSGNTIYF. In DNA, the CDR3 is TGTGTCAGCACCCGGCCCGACAGGCGCCACTCTGGAAACACCATATATTTT.